These 22 T cell receptor beta chains were all obtained from the same sample, sequenced in a study of cytomegalovirus exposure and HLA in healthy donors. PCR amplification relied on 60 Vbeta primers (plus 13 Jbeta primers). TCRdb's table, derived via immunoSEQ multiplex PCR, lists solely in-frame clones and lacks some. The table includes 180,000 or so clones, roughly 9.4% detected once. The sequenced sample consisted of PBMCs. These receptors were taken from a woman aged 30 to 39 in good health and CMV-seropositive.

This clone was seen only a few times. J is TRBJ2-2 and V is TRBV18; possibly TRBD2 for D (5 bases). Germline V gene sequence: CDR1 KGHSH, CDR2 LQKENI. The length of the CDR3 is 15 residues. V was shortened by 6 bases and J by 2 bases, with 13 bases between the two germline ends. The CDR3 DNA follows: TGTGCCAGCTCGGCCTCTGAGGGCAACACCGGGGAGCTGTTTTTT. Its protein is CASSASEGNTGELFF. The full variable domain, its missing parts supplied by reference TRBV18 and TRBJ2-2, is NAGVMQNPRHLVRRRGQEARLRCSPMKGHSHVYWYRQLPEEGLKFMVYLQKENIIDESGMPKERFSAEFPKEGPSILRIQQVVRGDSAAYFCASSASEGNTGELFFGEGSRLTVL.

The chain couples TRBV2 to TRBJ2-5, with unresolved D. Between the trimmed V and J ends, which lost 6 bases and 1 base, there was a span of 12 bases. Germline V gives CDR1 SNHLY, CDR2 FYNNEI. The CDR3 has 14 residues. CDR3 nucleotides: TGTGCCAGCAGCTATGTTACAGTCCAAGAGACCCAGTACTTC. As protein: CASSYVTVQETQYF.

This clone was seen a handful of times. The chain is built from TRBV9 and TRBJ2-7; D possibly corresponds to TRBD1 (6 bases). The CDR3 runs to 15 residues. The ends were cut back, 3 bases at V and 3 bases at J, with 16 bases in the middle. Germline lookup yields CDR1 SGDLS and CDR2 YYNGEE. The CDR3 nucleotides are TGTGCCAGCAGCGCTACAGGGAACCCAGACTACGAGCAGTACTTC. Translating it yields CASSATGNPDYEQYF. Drawing the rest from reference TRBV9 and TRBJ2-7, the complete variable domain is DSGVTQTPKHLITATGQRVTLRCSPRSGDLSVYWYQQSLDQGLQFLIQYYNGEERAKGNILERFSAQQFPDLHSELNLSSLELGDSALYFCASSATGNPDYEQYFGPGTRLTVT.

This clone was counted between two and nine times. V gene TRBV7-8 combines with J gene TRBJ1-1, with no clear D. Germline-derived CDR1 and CDR2 are SGHVS and FQNEAQ. The CDR3 has 15 amino acids. Trimming removed 3 bases at V and 3 bases at J, with 14 bases between. This CDR3 is CASSFPVGGDTEAFF. As DNA, the CDR3 is TGTGCCAGCAGCTTTCCGGTAGGCGGGGACACTGAAGCTTTCTTT. Together with reference TRBV7-8 and TRBJ1-1, the CDR3 gives the full variable domain: GAGVSQSPRYKVAKRGQDVALRCDPISGHVSLFWYQQALGQGPEFLTYFQNEAQLDKSGLPSDRFFAERPEGSVSTLKIQRTQQEDSAVYLCASSFPVGGDTEAFFGQGTRLTVV.

A few counts support this clone. CDR3 sequence (DNA): TGTGCCTGGAGTCGGGGTTTCACTGAAGCTTTCTTT. The encoded protein is CAWSRGFTEAFF. The chain employs TRBV30 and TRBJ1-1; D is uncertain. CDR1 GTSNPN and CDR2 SVGIG come from the germline V gene (reference sequence). Trimming removed 2 bases at V and 4 bases at J, with 8 bases between. This CDR3 has 12 amino acids.

This clone was seen only a few times. J is TRBJ1-3 and V is TRBV18; possibly TRBD1 for D (5 bases). This CDR3 spans 14 amino acids. V shed 3 bases and J shed 4 bases, with 10 bases lying between them. Germline V gives CDR1 KGHSH, CDR2 LQKENI. CDR3 in DNA: TGTGCCAGCTCACCGCAGGGTGGAGGAAACACCATATATTTT. Residues: CASSPQGGGNTIYF.

The rearrangement joins TRBV27 to TRBJ1-2; 8 bases match TRBD1. CDR3 length: 15 amino acids. V trimming: 0 bases; J trimming: 5 bases; junction bases outside the gene matches: 5. Germline values: CDR1 MNHEY, CDR2 SMNVEV (reference sequence). The CDR3 reads CASSLSYTGGYGYTF. The CDR3 DNA sequence: TGTGCCAGCAGTTTATCGTATACAGGGGGGTATGGCTACACCTTC.

CDR3 loop: CASRAQGQETQYF. CDR3 sequence (DNA): TGCGCCAGCAGAGCCCAGGGCCAAGAGACCCAGTACTTC. The chain links TRBV5-1 to TRBJ2-5; D might be TRBD1 (5 bases). CDR1 is SGHRS, CDR2 YFSETQ, per germline. The CDR3 length is 13 residues. V was shortened by 5 bases and J by 1 base, with 9 bases between the two germline ends.

This clone was picked up a small number of times. The J gene is TRBJ2-1, the V gene TRBV10-1; TRBD1 is a possible D gene (5 bases). This CDR3 has 14 amino acids. Germline lookup yields CDR1 WNHNN and CDR2 SYGVQD (reference sequence). The germline V and J ends were trimmed by 5 bases and 4 bases, with 12 bases remaining between them. CDR3 sequence (DNA): TGCGCCAGCAGTCGGCAGGGAAATTACAATGAGCAGTTCTTC. Protein product: CASSRQGNYNEQFF.

This sequence joins TRBV11-2 and TRBJ2-7; 8 bases align to TRBD1. The V gene end was trimmed by 6 bases and the J gene end by 5 bases; junction bases not matched to a gene: 15. CDR3 length equals 16 residues. Germline loops: CDR1 SGHAT, CDR2 FQNNGV. CDR3 residues: CASSPVRGTGFHEQYF. The CDR3 nucleotides read TGTGCCAGCAGTCCGGTTAGGGGGACAGGTTTCCACGAGCAGTACTTC.

This clone was counted a few times. The gene calls are TRBV11-3 and TRBJ2-1; 7 positions agree with TRBD2. The CDR3 consists of 15 residues. The J segment lost 6 bases and the V segment lost 5 bases, leaving 10 bases of the junction unmatched. Germline V CDR1 and CDR2: SGHNT, YENEEA. The CDR3 spells CASSRGGAAGNEQFF. In DNA form, the CDR3 reads TGTGCCAGCAGCCGCGGGGGTGCAGCAGGCAATGAGCAGTTCTTC.

This clone was counted between two and nine times. This sequence joins TRBV4-1 and TRBJ2-7, with D possibly TRBD2 on 7 matching bases. The germline V gene encodes CDR1 MGHRA and CDR2 YSYEKL. Between the trimmed V and J ends, which lost 0 bases and 4 bases, there was a span of 16 bases. This CDR3 has 16 residues. CDR3 amino acids: CASSQDGGAELYEQYF. The CDR3 region has the DNA TGCGCCAGCAGCCAAGATGGGGGGGCGGAACTTTACGAGCAGTACTTC.

For the CDR3, the DNA is TGTGCCAGCGGGAACCCAGGGGGTATCTATGGCTACACCTTC. It encodes CASGNPGGIYGYTF. The gene calls are TRBV7-3 and TRBJ1-2; TRBD1 aligns across 7 bases. This CDR3 is 14 amino acids long. V lost 8 bases and J lost 4; bases outside the gene matches: 10. Germline values: CDR1 SGHTA, CDR2 FQGTGA.

This sequence joins TRBV5-4 and TRBJ2-5; 7 bases agree with TRBD1. Germline CDR1 and CDR2: SGHNT and YYREEE (reference sequence). The CDR3 contains 15 residues. Trimming at V came to 4 bases and at J to 3 bases, leaving 9 bases not matched to a gene. The DNA for the CDR3 is TGTGCCAGCAGCCCACGATCGACAGGGAAAGAGACCCAGTACTTC. Protein: CASSPRSTGKETQYF.

This clone was found a few times. This rearrangement joins TRBV6-5 to TRBJ1-2; 8 bases agree with TRBD1. V gave up 7 bases and J gave up 4 bases; unmatched junction bases: 5. The germline CDR1 and CDR2 sequences are MNHEY and SVGAGI. The CDR3 length is 13 residues. DNA of the CDR3: TGTGCCAGCATGGGACAGGCTGGCTATGGCTACACCTTC. It codes for CASMGQAGYGYTF.

The gene calls are TRBV10-2 and TRBJ2-1, with D perhaps matching TRBD1 (5 bases). This CDR3 comprises 15 residues. Germline CDR1 is WSHSY and CDR2 is SAAADI. V gave up 8 bases and J gave up 3 bases, with 17 bases separating them. CDR3 amino acids: CASARSGADYNEQFF. In nucleotides, the CDR3 is TGCGCCAGCGCGCGGAGTGGGGCGGACTACAATGAGCAGTTCTTC.

This chain joins TRBV9 and TRBJ1-2, with D hard to call. Looked up from germline, CDR1 is SGDLS and CDR2 is YYNGEE. Trimming removed 10 bases at V and 0 bases at J, with 4 bases between. The CDR3 length is 10 residues. The CDR3 loop is CASANYGYTF. The CDR3 coding sequence is TGTGCCTCTGCTAACTATGGCTACACCTTC.

This clone has just a few counts. The rearrangement uses TRBV4-2 and TRBJ2-5, with D perhaps matching TRBD2 (5 bases). V was shortened by 4 bases and J by 3 bases, with 9 bases between the two germline ends. The CDR3 runs 13 residues. Germline values: CDR1 LGHNA, CDR2 YNFKEQ. CDR3 bases: TGTGCCAGCAGCCCTACTAGGAAAGAGACCCAGTACTTC. This codes for CASSPTRKETQYF.

This clone was counted only a few times. The chain couples TRBV30 to TRBJ2-1; 8 bases agree with TRBD1. This CDR3 comprises 17 residues. J gave up 6 bases and V 0 bases, and 13 bases lay outside the gene matches. Germline V gene lookup returns CDR1 GTSNPN and CDR2 SVGIG (reference sequence). CDR3: CAWSVRWNRGLTNEQFF. CDR3 DNA: TGTGCCTGGAGTGTTAGGTGGAACAGGGGGTTGACCAATGAGCAGTTCTTC.

The rearrangement links TRBV29-1 to TRBJ2-3; 7 bases line up with TRBD2. The CDR3 is made up of 15 amino acids. With 7 bases clipped from V and 2 bases from J, the junction kept 12 bases outside the gene matches. Germline assignment: CDR1 SQVTM and CDR2 ANQGSEA. CDR3: CSATTGGRATDTQYF. CDR3 DNA: TGCAGCGCCACCACGGGGGGAAGGGCCACAGATACGCAGTATTTT.

This clone was found a few times. The V call is TRBV6-5, the J call TRBJ2-3; 12 bases align to TRBD2. CDR3 length: 15 residues. In germline, CDR1 is MNHEY, CDR2 SVGAGI. J was trimmed by 0 bases and V by 11 bases; bases with no gene match: 6. As DNA, the CDR3 is TGTGCCTGTCGGACTAGCGGGATGAGCACAGATACGCAGTATTTT. Translated, it gives CACRTSGMSTDTQYF.

This chain connects TRBV9 to TRBJ1-5; 7 nucleotides line up with TRBD1. Trimming removed 3 bases from V and 2 bases from J; junction bases left unmatched: 2. Per germline, CDR1 SGDLS and CDR2 YYNGEE. CDR3 length: 14 amino acids. The CDR3 sequence: CASSEGAGNQPQHF. As DNA, the CDR3 is TGTGCCAGCAGCGAGGGGGCGGGCAATCAGCCCCAGCATTTT.